Included here is one T cell receptor (beta chain) sequence, with context. This record belongs to a study of blood T cell repertoires in COVID-19. Between the trimmed V and J ends, which lost 3 bases and 8 bases, there was a span of 14 bases. Germline V gene lookup returns CDR1 SGHTA and CDR2 FQGNSA. The CDR3 length is 14 residues. Across over 20 US areas, participants ranged in age from about 18 to 90 years. In the original processing: Amplification from reference gene primers served as the basis for estimated nucleated cell counts. Measured with immunoSEQ multiplex PCR; TCRdb has only the in-frame clones, and not every one. Clonal size and the V and J genes are those of that table, whereas D and trimming came from the DNA. The table shows approximately 280,000 clones, with about 89% occurring only once.

V usage is TRBV7-2 and J usage is TRBJ2-1, with D uncertain. Sequencing used PBMCs or T cells enriched from blood (not recorded which). The receptor was derived from a woman aged 18-30 years who had recovered from COVID-19. The CDR3 DNA reads as TGTGCCAGCAGCTTCCAGACCGGGTGGGATGAGCAGTTCTTC. The encoded protein is CASSFQTGWDEQFF.